These 25 T cell receptor beta chains were all obtained from the same sample, sequenced in a study of T-cell memory formation after mild COVID-19. TCRdb redid the calling of the 5' RACE reads with MiXCR, one entry per CDR3 protein. The repertoire holds around 510,000 distinct CDR3 sequences, with less than 25% as singletons. Sequencing input: PBMCs or a T cell subset sorted from them (not recorded which). The receptors shown here come from an adult woman who had mild COVID-19 (a few samples of this study predate the infection). Cell type and time point are not known.

The chain recombines TRBV9 with TRBJ2-7; TRBD1 is a possible D gene (5 bases). Trimming cost V 0 bases and J 0 bases, with 7 bases left between them. The germline V gene has CDR1 SGDLS and CDR2 YYNGEE. The length of the CDR3 is 14 residues. In DNA, the CDR3 is TGTGCCAGCAGCGTAGGACAGAACTCCTACGAGCAGTACTTC. This sequence encodes CASSVGQNSYEQYF. The full variable domain, its missing parts supplied by reference TRBV9 and TRBJ2-7, is DSGVTQTPKHLITATGQRVTLRCSPRSGDLSVYWYQQSLDQGLQFLIQYYNGEERAKGNILERFSAQQFPDLHSELNLSSLELGDSALYFCASSVGQNSYEQYFGPGTRLTVT.

Only a few counts were recorded for this clonotype. V usage is TRBV5-1 and J usage is TRBJ2-7, with D perhaps matching TRBD1 (7 bases). This CDR3 is built from 15 residues. From germline, CDR1 is SGHRS and CDR2 YFSETQ. V was trimmed by 7 bases and J by 4 bases, leaving 21 bases between them. CDR3 loop: CASQITGDSNYEQYF. CDR3 DNA sequence: TGCGCCAGCCAGATAACGGGGGACAGTAATTACGAGCAGTACTTC.

This clonotype was found a few times. This chain links TRBV9 with TRBJ2-5, with 8 positions matching TRBD2. The J segment lost 5 bases and the V segment lost 4 bases, leaving 10 bases of the junction unmatched. The CDR3 has 15 amino acids. The germline V gene encodes CDR1 SGDLS and CDR2 YYNGEE. The CDR3 spells CASSTEASGSETQYF. The CDR3 coding sequence is TGTGCCAGCAGCACCGAGGCGAGCGGGAGTGAGACCCAGTACTTC. Together with reference TRBV9 and TRBJ2-5, the CDR3 gives the full variable domain: DSGVTQTPKHLITATGQRVTLRCSPRSGDLSVYWYQQSLDQGLQFLIQYYNGEERAKGNILERFSAQQFPDLHSELNLSSLELGDSALYFCASSTEASGSETQYFGPGTRLLVL.

V gene TRBV20-1 combines with J gene TRBJ1-1; the D is unclear. The V gene's germline CDR1 is DFQATT and CDR2 SNEGSKA (reference sequence). Trimming removed 6 bases at V and 5 bases at J, with 16 bases between. The CDR3 is 13 amino acids. For the CDR3, the DNA is TGCAGTGCCCACCCTCCTCGGGGAACTGAAGCTTTCTTT. It codes for CSAHPPRGTEAFF.

J is TRBJ2-5 and V is TRBV5-4; D may be TRBD1 (5 bases). The CDR3 has 15 amino acids. Trimming cost V 7 bases and J 4 bases, with 20 bases left between them. Germline V gene lookup returns CDR1 SGHNT and CDR2 YYREEE (reference sequence). The CDR3 sequence is CASATAGIKTETQYF. In nucleotides, the CDR3 is TGTGCCAGCGCCACCGCAGGGATTAAGACAGAGACCCAGTACTTC. Variable domain in full (rest from reference TRBV5-4 and TRBJ2-5): ETGVTQSPTHLIKTRGQQVTLRCSSQSGHNTVSWYQQALGQGPQFIFQYYREEENGRGNFPPRFSGLQFPNYSSELNVNALELDDSALYLCASATAGIKTETQYFGPGTRLLVL.

The chain couples TRBV12-3 or TRBV12-4 to TRBJ2-1; 7 bases match TRBD1. The V segment lost 3 bases and the J segment 4 bases; nucleotides outside the gene matches: 12. There are 17 residues in the CDR3. This CDR3 reads CASSLLLEDRRYNEQFF. The CDR3 coding sequence is TGTGCCAGCAGTTTGCTATTAGAGGACAGGAGGTACAATGAGCAGTTCTTC.

This clonotype has a handful of counts. This chain links TRBV19 with TRBJ1-2, with unresolved D. Germline V gene sequence: CDR1 LNHDA, CDR2 SQIVND (reference sequence). This CDR3 contains 13 residues. V lost 3 bases, J lost 6 bases, and 11 bases lay in between. This chain's CDR3 is CASSMRTQNGYTF. CDR3 DNA sequence: TGTGCCAGTAGTATGAGAACTCAGAATGGCTACACCTTC.

This clonotype was observed a few times. The chain combines TRBV18 with TRBJ2-4, with unresolved D. V was trimmed by 3 bases and J by 5 bases, leaving 11 bases between them. Germline CDR1 KGHSH, CDR2 LQKENI. CDR3 size: 14 residues. In nucleotides, the CDR3 is TGTGCCAGCTCACCGTCTCAGAGCGAAAACATTCAGTACTTC. Protein product: CASSPSQSENIQYF. Variable domain in full (rest from reference TRBV18 and TRBJ2-4): NAGVMQNPRHLVRRRGQEARLRCSPMKGHSHVYWYRQLPEEGLKFMVYLQKENIIDESGMPKERFSAEFPKEGPSILRIQQVVRGDSAAYFCASSPSQSENIQYFGAGTRLSVL.

The rearrangement joins TRBV6-6 to TRBJ2-3, with D unclear. This CDR3 contains 13 residues. The V end lost 2 bases, the J end lost 6 bases, and 9 bases lay between the germline ends. CDR1 is MNHNY and CDR2 is SVGAGI in the germline V gene (reference sequence). CDR3 sequence reads: CASSYESRDTQYF. The CDR3, as DNA: TGTGCCAGCAGTTACGAATCAAGGGATACGCAGTATTTT.

This clonotype was detected only a few times. This chain links TRBV29-1 with TRBJ1-2; TRBD1 matches 9 bases. This CDR3 spans 15 amino acids. Germline lookup yields CDR1 SQVTM and CDR2 ANQGSEA. The trim removed 1 base at V and 2 bases at J, leaving 5 bases unmatched. The CDR3 protein is CSVEGGQGSNYGYTF. CDR3 nucleotide sequence: TGCAGCGTTGAAGGGGGACAGGGCAGCAACTATGGCTACACCTTC.

This clonotype was picked up a small number of times. The V gene is TRBV13, the J gene TRBJ2-2; the match to TRBD1 covers 8 bases. This CDR3 has 14 residues. Germline values: CDR1 PRHDT, CDR2 FYEKMQ (reference sequence). The trim removed 8 bases at V and 4 bases at J, leaving 6 bases unmatched. CDR3 region: CASGQGAGTGELFF. For the CDR3, the DNA is TGTGCCAGCGGTCAGGGGGCCGGCACCGGGGAGCTGTTTTTT.

This clonotype was found a few times. DNA of the CDR3: TGCGCCAGCAGCTTGGGGGACGGCCCGGGTGAGACCCAGTACTTC. Translation: CASSLGDGPGETQYF. The rearrangement links TRBV5-1 to TRBJ2-5; D tentatively fits TRBD1 or TRBD2 (5 bases each). This CDR3 is 15 amino acids long. The V gene lost 0 bases and the J gene lost 5 bases, with 14 bases spanning the gap. The V gene's germline CDR1 is SGHRS and CDR2 YFSETQ.

The rearrangement joins TRBV4-2 to TRBJ2-5; 10 nucleotides match TRBD2. Unmatched junction bases numbered 8, after V lost 0 bases and J lost 4 bases. Germline assignment: CDR1 LGHNA and CDR2 YNFKEQ. This CDR3 contains 17 residues. The CDR3 here is CASSQEGTSVSGETQYF. In DNA form, the CDR3 reads TGTGCCAGCAGCCAAGAGGGGACTAGCGTGAGTGGAGAGACCCAGTACTTC.

V usage is TRBV25-1 and J usage is TRBJ1-1; D unclear. Per the germline V gene, CDR1 is MGHDK and CDR2 is SYGVNS. The CDR3 is made up of 13 amino acids. V shed 2 bases and J shed 1 base, with 5 bases lying between them. In DNA form, the CDR3 reads TGTGCCAGCAGTGAAGGCAGGAACACTGAAGCTTTCTTT. Residues: CASSEGRNTEAFF.

This clonotype has a count of ten or more. This chain links TRBV7-9 with TRBJ1-1; D unclear. The CDR3 extends over 14 amino acids. Germline CDR1 is SEHNR and CDR2 is FQNEAQ (reference sequence). Between the trimmed V and J ends, which lost 2 bases and 0 bases, there was a span of 7 bases. DNA of the CDR3: TGTGCCAGCAGCTTATCAGAGCTGAACACTGAAGCTTTCTTT. Its protein product is CASSLSELNTEAFF.

V usage is TRBV12-3 or TRBV12-4 and J usage is TRBJ1-5; D unresolved. Trimming shortened V by 4 bases and J by 0 bases, and 13 bases separated the two germline ends. The CDR3 totals 16 residues. This CDR3 is CASSSLGFYSNQPQHF. CDR3 in DNA: TGTGCCAGCAGTTCCTTAGGCTTTTATAGCAATCAGCCCCAGCATTTT.

The chain recombines TRBV19 with TRBJ1-2, with 9 bases aligning to TRBD1. The CDR3 runs to 16 residues. Germline V lookup: CDR1 LNHDA, CDR2 SQIVND (reference sequence). The trim removed 3 bases at V and 3 bases at J, leaving 8 bases unmatched. Here the CDR3 reads CASSITGGSPDYGYTF. The CDR3 DNA sequence: TGTGCCAGTAGTATTACAGGGGGCTCGCCGGACTATGGCTACACCTTC.

The rearrangement uses TRBV25-1 and TRBJ1-1; D not certain. Trimming took off 9 bases at V and 5 bases at J, with 7 bases between the two ends. CDR1 is MGHDK and CDR2 is SYGVNS in the germline V gene. The CDR3 totals 10 residues. The DNA of the CDR3 is TGTGCCAGTCCTTCGACTGAAGCTTTCTTT. Its translation is CASPSTEAFF. The variable domain in full, with the rest retrieved from reference TRBV25-1 and TRBJ1-1, is EADIYQTPRYLVIGTGKKITLECSQTMGHDKMYWYQQDPGMELHLIHYSYGVNSTEKGDLSSESTVSRIRTEHFPLTLESARPSHTSQYLCASPSTEAFFGQGTRLTVV.

This clonotype was recorded a few times. The rearrangement joins TRBV11-2 to TRBJ2-3; 14 bases align to TRBD2. CDR1 and CDR2 (germline): SGHAT, FQNNGV. The CDR3 covers 17 residues. The junction had 3 bases not matched to a gene; V was cut back by 0 bases and J by 4 bases. CDR3 coding DNA: TGTGCCAGCAGCTTAGATGGGACTAGCGGGGGAGCAGATACGCAGTATTTT. It is translated as CASSLDGTSGGADTQYF.

A word on this clonotype: A read error may be the cause here, since a much bigger clone is one base away. The rearrangement links TRBV5-1 to TRBJ1-4; D perhaps matches TRBD1 (6 bases). The CDR3 is 14 residues long. Looked up from germline, CDR1 is SGHRS and CDR2 is YFSETQ. The V end was cut by 4 bases, the J end by 8 bases, with 15 bases between. DNA for the CDR3: TGCGCCAGCAGCACGCAGGGGAAAGGAGAAAAACTGTTTTTT. Protein: CASSTQGKGEKLFF.

V is TRBV6-6 and J is TRBJ2-1, with 14 bases that match TRBD2. Germline assignment: CDR1 MNHNY and CDR2 SVGAGI (reference sequence). The trim removed 6 bases at V and 4 bases at J, leaving 5 bases unmatched. The CDR3 contains 16 residues. The CDR3 spells CASSRLAGGQYNEQFF. The CDR3 region has the DNA TGTGCCAGCAGCCGACTAGCGGGGGGGCAATACAATGAGCAGTTCTTC.

This chain uses TRBV19 with TRBJ2-1; TRBD1 matches at 11 bases. The CDR3 spans 16 residues. J was trimmed by 5 bases and V by 5 bases; bases with no gene match: 8. Looked up from germline, CDR1 is LNHDA and CDR2 is SQIVND (reference sequence). Written as DNA, the CDR3 is TGTGCCAGTAGTTCCGAAGAGGGACAGGGGGACAATGAGCAGTTCTTC. Its translation is CASSSEEGQGDNEQFF. Drawing the rest from reference TRBV19 and TRBJ2-1, the complete variable domain is DGGITQSPKYLFRKEGQNVTLSCEQNLNHDAMYWYRQDPGQGLRLIYYSQIVNDFQKGDIAEGYSVSREKKESFPLTVTSAQKNPTAFYLCASSSEEGQGDNEQFFGPGTRLTVL.

This sequence joins TRBV3-1 and TRBJ2-7; D gene unclear. Germline V lookup: CDR1 LGHDT, CDR2 YNNKEL (reference sequence). The CDR3 runs to 13 residues. Deletions cut 2 bases from V and 4 bases from J, with 9 bases between. The CDR3: CASSQRPLYEQYF. The CDR3 nucleotides read TGTGCCAGCAGCCAAAGACCCCTATACGAGCAGTACTTC.

This chain uses TRBV7-2 with TRBJ1-5, with unresolved D. The length of the CDR3 is 12 residues. Trimming removed 3 bases at V and 4 bases at J, with 4 bases between. Germline-derived CDR1 and CDR2 are SGHTA and FQGNSA. CDR3 in DNA: TGTGCCAGCAGCTTTCAAAATCAGCCCCAGCATTTT. Its protein product is CASSFQNQPQHF.

With respect to this clonotype: A much larger clone differs from this one at a single base, so this may be a read error. The chain joins TRBV5-1 to TRBJ2-6; D unresolved. Germline CDR1 is SGHRS and CDR2 is YFSETQ. V lost 2 bases, J lost 6 bases, and 6 bases lay in between. The CDR3 is made up of 13 amino acids. The CDR3 coding sequence is TGCGCCAGCAGCTTCGGCGTGGCCAACGTCCTGACTTTC. It translates to CASSFGVANVLTF.